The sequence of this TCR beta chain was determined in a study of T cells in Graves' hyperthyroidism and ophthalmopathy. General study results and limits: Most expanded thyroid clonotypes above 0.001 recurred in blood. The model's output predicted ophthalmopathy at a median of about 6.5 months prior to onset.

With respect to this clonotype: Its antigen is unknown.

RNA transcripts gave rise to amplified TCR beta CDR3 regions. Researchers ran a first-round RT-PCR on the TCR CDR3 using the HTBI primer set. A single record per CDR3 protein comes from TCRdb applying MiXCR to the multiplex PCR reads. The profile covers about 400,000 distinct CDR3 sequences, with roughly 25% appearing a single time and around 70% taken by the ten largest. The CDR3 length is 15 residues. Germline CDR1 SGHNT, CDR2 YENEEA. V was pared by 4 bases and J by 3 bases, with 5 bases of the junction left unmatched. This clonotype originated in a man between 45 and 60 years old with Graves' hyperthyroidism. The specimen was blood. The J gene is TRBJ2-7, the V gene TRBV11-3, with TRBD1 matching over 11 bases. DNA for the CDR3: TGTGCCAGCAGCTATTCCGGGACAGGGGGCTACGAGCAGTACTTC. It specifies CASSYSGTGGYEQYF.